Sequencing of this T cell receptor (beta chain) was carried out in a study of T cells in severe cutaneous drug reactions. Study-wide context: Enrolled patients had probable or definite SJS/TEN or DRESS per RegiSCAR.

The CDR3 runs 15 residues. Germline V lookup: CDR1 MGHRA, CDR2 YSYEKL. Regarding the study as a whole: Carbamazepine-induced Stevens-Johnson syndrome or toxic epidermal necrolysis patients showed strongly raised TRBV12-4, about 29% in blister cells and roughly 5% in PBMC.

The iRepertoire multiplex PCR system with TCR subtype-specific primers built both bulk and single-cell libraries. TCRdb re-called the multiplex PCR reads and shows each CDR3 protein once, DNA omitted. Its clone listing holds 7,000 or so distinct CDR3 sequences. Carbamazepine had induced Stevens-Johnson syndrome or toxic epidermal necrolysis in the sequenced donors. As concerns this clonotype: Its cognate antigen is unknown.

The sequencing input was cells from a skin blister. The receptor comes from a human donor with toxic epidermal necrolysis, a severe cutaneous drug reaction. The V and J genes are TRBV4-1 and TRBJ2-1; without DNA, the TCRdb call of TRBD2 cannot be checked. The CDR3 protein is CASSQEGTSGNEQFF.